Listed below are T cell receptor beta chains from one sample, sequenced in a study of blood T cell repertoires in COVID-19. Generated by immunoSEQ multiplex PCR, the TCRdb table keeps only in-frame clones and is missing some. The sample shows a few hundred thousand clones, approximately 85% of them seen only once. Source material: PBMCs or T cells enriched from blood (not recorded which). The receptor set was obtained from a woman aged 25 to 45 who had recovered from COVID-19. The CDR3 runs from the conserved cysteine through the conserved F or W. D genes are given only for firm matches. Rows may omit the clone size; those that give it use once, few, many or a size class.

CDR3aa,CDR3nt,d_gene,v_gene,abundance,j_gene
CASTTGTENEKLFF,TGTGCCAGTACAACCGGGACAGAAAATGAAAAACTGTTTTTT,TRBD1,TRBV6-5,.,TRBJ1-4
CASSLSLHRTDYTEAFF,TGTGCCAGCAGTTTATCCCTTCATAGAACAGATTACACTGAAGCTTTCTTT,.,TRBV28,.,TRBJ1-1
CASSRDTPGAGELFF,TGTGCCAGCAGCCGCGACACCCCTGGCGCCGGGGAGCTGTTTTTT,.,TRBV5-5,.,TRBJ2-2
CASREQDNSNQPQHF,TGTGCCAGCAGGGAACAGGATAATAGCAATCAGCCCCAGCATTTT,.,TRBV2,.,TRBJ1-5
CASSQGLAEREQYF,TGTGCCAGCAGCCAGGGACTAGCGGAACGAGAGCAGTACTTC,TRBD2,TRBV11-2,.,TRBJ2-7
CASSPPSREETQYF,TGTGCCAGCTCACCACCGTCGAGGGAGGAGACCCAGTACTTC,.,TRBV18,.,TRBJ2-5
CASLRTEEAFF,TGTGCCAGCCTCCGGACAGAAGAAGCTTTCTTT,.,TRBV28,.,TRBJ1-1
CASSRDAGYGYTF,TGTGCCAGCAGTAGGGACGCGGGGTATGGCTACACCTTC,.,TRBV27,.,TRBJ1-2
CASRPVPGGGQPQHF,TGTGCCAGTAGACCAGTCCCAGGGGGCGGTCAGCCCCAGCATTTT,TRBD1,TRBV19,few,TRBJ1-5
CASSAGTSGDTQYF,TGTGCCAGCAGCGCCGGGACTAGCGGAGATACGCAGTATTTT,TRBD2,TRBV7-3,.,TRBJ2-3
CSASRAGGEAFF,TGCAGTGCTAGTCGGGCAGGGGGTGAAGCTTTCTTT,TRBD1,TRBV20-1,.,TRBJ1-1
CASSLSLAGGPSYNEQFF,TGCGCCAGCAGCTTGTCGCTAGCGGGGGGCCCATCCTACAATGAGCAGTTCTTC,TRBD2,TRBV5-1,.,TRBJ2-1
CASSLWYITNYGYTF,TGTGCCAGCAGTTTATGGTACATAACTAACTATGGCTACACCTTC,.,TRBV28,.,TRBJ1-2
CASGFSGQRNYGYTF,TGCGCCAGCGGATTCTCGGGACAGAGGAACTATGGCTACACCTTC,TRBD1,TRBV10-2,once,TRBJ1-2
CAWTRQGGGEQYF,TGTGCCTGGACTAGACAGGGCGGTGGGGAGCAGTACTTC,TRBD1,TRBV30,.,TRBJ2-7
CSVGGGNQPQHF,TGCAGCGTTGGCGGAGGCAATCAGCCCCAGCATTTT,.,TRBV29-1,few,TRBJ1-5
CASSLRDREDYTF,TGTGCCAGCAGCCTCCGGGACAGGGAGGACTACACCTTC,TRBD1,TRBV28,.,TRBJ1-2
CASSRPDRDRGYEQYF,TGTGCCAGCAGCCGACCGGACCGGGACAGGGGATACGAGCAGTACTTC,TRBD1,TRBV28,.,TRBJ2-7
CASSPGGGTEAFF,TGTGCCAGCAGTCCAGGGGGTGGCACTGAAGCTTTCTTT,TRBD1,TRBV12-3/TRBV12-4,.,TRBJ1-1
CASSQPSGGGTEAFF,TGCGCCAGCAGCCAGCCTTCGGGCGGAGGCACTGAAGCTTTCTTT,.,TRBV4-1,.,TRBJ1-1
CASSIGTSGTPRIQYF,TGTGCCAGTAGTATAGGCACTAGCGGGACCCCGCGGATTCAGTACTTC,TRBD2,TRBV19,.,TRBJ2-4
CASSLRLRGTLTHTQYF,TGTGCCAGCAGCTTAAGGTTGCGGGGGACCCTCACACATACGCAGTATTTT,TRBD2,TRBV13,.,TRBJ2-3
CASSQERGGGNTIYF,TGCGCCAGCAGCCAAGAGCGGGGTGGTGGAAACACCATATATTTT,.,TRBV4-1,few,TRBJ1-3
CATSGRTSFKRGSRNEQFF,TGTGCGACTAGCGGGAGGACATCATTCAAAAGGGGGTCGCGGAATGAGCAGTTCTTC,TRBD2,TRBV19,.,TRBJ2-1
CSASHTGREQYF,TGCAGTGCTAGTCATACAGGGCGGGAGCAGTACTTC,.,TRBV20-1,few,TRBJ2-7
CASSYGQAYGYTF,TGTGCCAGCAGCTATGGACAGGCTTATGGCTACACCTTC,TRBD1,TRBV3-1/TRBV3-2,.,TRBJ1-2
CASSSWTGTEAFF,TGTGCCAGCAGTTCTTGGACAGGGACTGAAGCTTTCTTT,TRBD1,TRBV6-2/TRBV6-3,.,TRBJ1-1
CASSLSQGTWRENQPQHF,TGTGCCAGCAGCTTAAGCCAGGGAACATGGCGGGAGAATCAGCCCCAGCATTTT,.,TRBV7-9,once,TRBJ1-5
CASGTDREKLFF,TGTGCCAGCGGGACAGATCGTGAAAAACTGTTTTTT,TRBD1,TRBV7-9,.,TRBJ1-4
CASSLMGLESETQYF,TGTGCCAGCAGTTTAATGGGACTAGAGTCAGAGACCCAGTACTTC,TRBD2,TRBV27,.,TRBJ2-5
CASGRGLEYGYTF,TGTGCCAGCGGGCGGGGGCTAGAGTATGGCTACACCTTC,.,TRBV27,.,TRBJ1-2
CSARAFEDTQYF,TGCAGCGCCAGGGCTTTCGAGGATACGCAGTATTTT,.,TRBV29-1,.,TRBJ2-3
CASSSVGQQNTEAFF,TGTGCCAGCAGTTCTGTTGGACAGCAGAACACTGAAGCTTTCTTT,.,TRBV28,.,TRBJ1-1
CATLRTYEQYF,TGTGCCACCCTCAGGACCTACGAGCAGTACTTC,.,TRBV6-5,.,TRBJ2-7
CASSYSGPGRTEAFF,TGTGCCAGCAGTTACAGCGGTCCAGGGAGGACTGAAGCTTTCTTT,.,TRBV6-5,few,TRBJ1-1
CASSLPQARDRGVYGYTF,TGTGCCAGCAGCCTCCCACAAGCCCGGGACAGGGGCGTCTATGGCTACACCTTC,TRBD1,TRBV13,few,TRBJ1-2
CASSADRGRATDTQYF,TGTGCCAGCAGCGCGGACAGGGGTCGGGCCACAGATACGCAGTATTTT,TRBD1,TRBV7-9,.,TRBJ2-3
CASSGSETYEQYF,TGTGCCAGCAGTGGGTCTGAGACCTACGAGCAGTACTTC,.,TRBV2,.,TRBJ2-7
CASSPDSYEQYF,TGTGCCAGCAGCCCGGACAGTTACGAGCAGTACTTC,.,TRBV28,.,TRBJ2-7
CASSPPRGASSGNTIYF,TGTGCCAGCTCACCACCACGGGGGGCGAGCTCTGGAAACACCATATATTTT,.,TRBV18,.,TRBJ1-3
CASSHSITDLYGYTF,TGTGCCAGCAGCCACTCGATAACAGACCTCTATGGCTACACCTTC,.,TRBV14,.,TRBJ1-2
CASRRAGGASYEQYF,TGTGCCAGCAGGAGGGCGGGAGGAGCTTCCTACGAGCAGTACTTC,TRBD2,TRBV6-5,.,TRBJ2-7
CSGRVSTDTQYF,TGCAGCGGCCGGGTGAGCACAGATACGCAGTATTTT,.,TRBV29-1,.,TRBJ2-3
CASSSRGRNEAFF,TGTGCCAGCAGCTCCAGGGGGCGGAATGAAGCTTTCTTT,TRBD1,TRBV7-8,.,TRBJ1-1
CASSPWEAGAYNEQFF,TGTGCCAGCAGCCCGTGGGAAGCGGGGGCCTACAATGAGCAGTTCTTC,TRBD2,TRBV4-2,.,TRBJ2-1
CASSPGWGVTDTQYF,TGTGCCAGCAGCCCGGGTTGGGGGGTCACAGATACGCAGTATTTT,.,TRBV3-1/TRBV3-2,once,TRBJ2-3
CASLPGGGTEAFF,TGTGCCAGTCTTCCGGGCGGAGGGACTGAAGCTTTCTTT,.,TRBV19,.,TRBJ1-1
CASRKATDTQYF,TGTGCCAGCAGGAAAGCCACAGATACGCAGTATTTT,.,TRBV7-2,.,TRBJ2-3
CASSEAGRGGYEKLFF,TGTGCCAGCAGTGAAGCCGGTAGGGGAGGATATGAAAAACTGTTTTTT,.,TRBV6-1,.,TRBJ1-4
CASKQSPNYGYTF,TGTGCCAGTAAACAGAGCCCTAACTATGGCTACACCTTC,.,TRBV19,.,TRBJ1-2
CASSVATLAGGTDTQYF,TGTGCCAGCAGCGTAGCTACCCTAGCGGGGGGGACAGATACGCAGTATTTT,TRBD2,TRBV9,.,TRBJ2-3